The present entry profiles one T cell receptor (beta chain) with its context. The antigen is unknown. Germline CDR1 SQVTM, CDR2 ANQGSEA. This CDR3 comprises 13 residues. J was trimmed by 4 bases and V by 8 bases; bases with no gene match: 7. The source of the sample is a study of T cell repertoires in cytomegalovirus infection. On the study more broadly: Through public TCR beta signatures, both CMV infection and matching HLA type were indicated.

TCRdb reanalysed the reads using MiXCR and keeps one entry per CDR3 protein. The repertoire holds 310,000 or so distinct CDR3 sequences, with about 9.2% as singletons. Overall study results and limits: Identification of carriers of CMV plus the relevant HLA was achieved through cumulative public TCR beta family frequency. HLA-C-restricted CMV clonotypes gave the most frequent clonotype in two of eight donors.

The TCR originated in a human donor in good health (CMV status not recorded). Some clones in this sample may be carry-over from other donors' samples. What was sequenced was PBMCs. The chain joins TRBV29-1 to TRBJ2-2, with 7 bases aligning to TRBD1. CDR3 residues: CSILRGSTGELFF. The CDR3 DNA sequence: TGCAGCATTCTCAGGGGGAGCACCGGGGAGCTGTTTTTT.